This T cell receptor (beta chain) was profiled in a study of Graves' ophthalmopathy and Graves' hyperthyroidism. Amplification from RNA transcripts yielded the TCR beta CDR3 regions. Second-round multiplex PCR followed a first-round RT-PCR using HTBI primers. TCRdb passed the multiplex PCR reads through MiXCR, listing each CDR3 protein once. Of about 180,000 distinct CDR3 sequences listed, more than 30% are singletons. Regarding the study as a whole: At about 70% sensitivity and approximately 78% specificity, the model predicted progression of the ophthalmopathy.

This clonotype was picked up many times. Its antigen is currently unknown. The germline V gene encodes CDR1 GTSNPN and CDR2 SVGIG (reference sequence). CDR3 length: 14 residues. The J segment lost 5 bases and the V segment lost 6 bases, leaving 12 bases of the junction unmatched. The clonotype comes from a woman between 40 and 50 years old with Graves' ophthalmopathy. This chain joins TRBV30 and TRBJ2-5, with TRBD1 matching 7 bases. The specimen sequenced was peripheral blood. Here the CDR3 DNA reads TGTGCCTGCCAGGGGACAGCCCTAGGGGAGACCCAGTACTTC. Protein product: CACQGTALGETQYF.